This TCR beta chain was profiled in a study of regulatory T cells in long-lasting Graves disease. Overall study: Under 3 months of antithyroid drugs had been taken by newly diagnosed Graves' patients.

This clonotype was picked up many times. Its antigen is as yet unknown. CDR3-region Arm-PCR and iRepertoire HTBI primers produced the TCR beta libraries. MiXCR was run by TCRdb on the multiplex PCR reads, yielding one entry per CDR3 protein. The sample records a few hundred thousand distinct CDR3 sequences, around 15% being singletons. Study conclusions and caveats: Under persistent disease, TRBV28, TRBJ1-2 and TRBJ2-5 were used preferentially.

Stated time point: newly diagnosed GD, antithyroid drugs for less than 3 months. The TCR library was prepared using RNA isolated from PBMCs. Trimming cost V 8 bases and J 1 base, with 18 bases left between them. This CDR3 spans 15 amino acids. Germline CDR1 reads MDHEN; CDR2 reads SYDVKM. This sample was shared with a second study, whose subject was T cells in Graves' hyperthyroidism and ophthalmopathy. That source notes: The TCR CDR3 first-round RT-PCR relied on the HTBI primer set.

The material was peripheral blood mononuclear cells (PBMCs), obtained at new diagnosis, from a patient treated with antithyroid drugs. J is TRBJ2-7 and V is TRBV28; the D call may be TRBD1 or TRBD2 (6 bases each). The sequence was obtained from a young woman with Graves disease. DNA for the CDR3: TGTGCCAGCGCAAGTAGCGAGGGGGGTTCCTACGAGCAGTACTTC. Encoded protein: CASASSEGGSYEQYF. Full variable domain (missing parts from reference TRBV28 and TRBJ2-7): DVKVTQSSRYLVKRTGEKVFLECVQDMDHENMFWYRQDPGLGLRLIYFSYDVKMKEKGDIPEGYSVSREKKERFSLILESASTNQTSMYLCASASSEGGSYEQYFGPGTRLTVT.